A selection of T cell receptor beta chains follows, all from one sample in a study of blood T cell repertoires in COVID-19. Measured with immunoSEQ multiplex PCR; TCRdb has only the in-frame clones, and not every one. Of about 86,000 clones listed, around 86% are singletons. Material: peripheral blood. The receptor source for this set is a human donor in a cohort sampled during active COVID-19. Each CDR3 is given with its conserved first and last residue. D genes are given only for firm matches. Clone size is not always given. Where it is, it says once, few, many or a class for expanded clones.

TRBV10-1,TRBJ1-1,NA,NA,CAGEDTGYTEAFF,TGCGCCGGAGAAGATACAGGGTACACTGAAGCTTTCTTT
TRBV9,TRBJ2-5,TRBD2,once,CASRESGSSEETQYF,TGTGCCAGCAGAGAAAGCGGGAGTAGCGAAGAGACCCAGTACTTC
TRBV28,TRBJ2-5,TRBD1,once,CASSPGTGVGETQYF,TGTGCCAGCAGTCCCGGGACAGGGGTCGGGGAGACCCAGTACTTC
TRBV3-1/TRBV3-2,TRBJ2-1,TRBD2,NA,CASSLILADPYNEQFF,TGTGCCAGCAGCCTCATCCTAGCGGATCCCTACAATGAGCAGTTCTTC
TRBV7-8,TRBJ1-6,TRBD1,NA,CASSKTGGRANSPLHF,TGTGCCAGCAGTAAGACAGGGGGCAGAGCTAATTCACCCCTCCACTTT
TRBV7-3,TRBJ2-2,NA,NA,CASSLGPSSANTGELFF,TGTGCCAGCAGCCTTGGCCCCTCAAGCGCGAACACCGGGGAGCTGTTTTTT
TRBV11-2,TRBJ1-1,NA,once,CASSPRTMRSTEAFF,TGTGCCAGCAGTCCTCGGACAATGAGGAGCACTGAAGCTTTCTTT
TRBV7-9,TRBJ2-3,TRBD2,NA,CASRRELDTDTQYF,TGTGCCAGCAGGCGGGAGCTGGACACAGATACGCAGTATTTT
TRBV27,TRBJ1-1,NA,NA,CASSAGRILEAFF,TGTGCCAGCAGTGCAGGCAGGATTCTTGAAGCTTTCTTT
TRBV7-9,TRBJ1-5,NA,NA,CASSPVGAGNQPQHF,TGTGCCAGCAGCCCTGTGGGGGCCGGCAATCAGCCCCAGCATTTT
TRBV7-8,TRBJ1-1,NA,NA,CASRTDRLNTEAFF,TGTGCCAGCAGGACCGACAGGCTGAACACTGAAGCTTTCTTT
TRBV16,TRBJ1-4,NA,NA,CASSSLGEKLFF,TGTGCCAGCAGTAGCCTCGGAGAAAAACTGTTTTTT
TRBV24-1,TRBJ2-5,NA,NA,CATSDSYQETQYF,TGTGCCACCAGTGATTCGTACCAAGAGACCCAGTACTTC
TRBV11-3,TRBJ2-7,TRBD2,NA,CASSLDLAASYEQYF,TGTGCCAGCAGCTTAGACCTAGCGGCATCCTACGAGCAGTACTTC
TRBV10-1,TRBJ2-2,NA,NA,CASSAPAGTGELFF,TGCGCCAGCAGCGCCCCGGCCGGGACCGGGGAGCTGTTTTTT
TRBV7-3,TRBJ2-3,NA,NA,CASSPPNEDTQYF,TGTGCCAGCAGCCCGCCTAACGAGGATACGCAGTATTTT
TRBV28,TRBJ1-5,NA,NA,CASSWGLVVDQPQHF,TGTGCCAGCAGTTGGGGGCTAGTAGTGGATCAGCCCCAGCATTTT
TRBV28,TRBJ1-5,TRBD1,NA,CATTGQGSQPQHF,TGTGCCACCACAGGACAGGGCAGTCAGCCCCAGCATTTT
TRBV30,TRBJ2-7,NA,NA,CAWSSGQGLYEQYF,TGTGCCTGGAGTAGCGGGCAGGGCCTCTACGAGCAGTACTTC
TRBV29-1,TRBJ1-2,NA,NA,CSVDPLEGAVANYGYTF,TGCAGCGTTGACCCCCTCGAAGGGGCCGTAGCTAACTATGGCTACACCTTC
TRBV29-1,TRBJ1-1,TRBD1,NA,CSGIQGMNTEAFF,TGCAGCGGGATACAGGGGATGAACACTGAAGCTTTCTTT
TRBV28,TRBJ2-7,NA,NA,CASSRTGSSYEQYF,TGTGCCAGCAGTCGAACAGGCAGCTCCTACGAGCAGTACTTC
TRBV5-1,TRBJ2-3,NA,NA,CATQEGTFTDTQYF,TGCGCCACCCAGGAGGGGACCTTCACAGATACGCAGTATTTT
TRBV6-5,TRBJ1-2,TRBD1,NA,CASGQANYGYTF,TGTGCCAGCGGACAGGCGAACTATGGCTACACCTTC
TRBV7-9,TRBJ2-7,TRBD1,few,CASSADRALGGEQYF,TGTGCCAGCAGCGCGGACAGGGCCCTCGGGGGCGAGCAGTACTTC
TRBV7-3,TRBJ2-3,NA,NA,CASSLTGRAEGTDTQYF,TGTGCCAGCAGCTTAACGGGCCGAGCGGAAGGCACAGATACGCAGTATTTT
TRBV27,TRBJ2-3,TRBD2,NA,CASSLWGGRDTQYF,TGTGCCAGCAGTTTATGGGGGGGTAGAGATACGCAGTATTTT
TRBV28,TRBJ1-2,NA,NA,CASSSDVWAIF,TGTGCCAGCAGTTCCGATGTTTGGGCTATATTC
TRBV19,TRBJ2-1,NA,once,CASTPSWALPNEQFF,TGTGCCAGTACCCCTTCGTGGGCTCTTCCCAATGAGCAGTTCTTC
TRBV19,TRBJ2-3,NA,NA,CASSQSTTPRYF,TGTGCCAGTAGCCAATCGACTACCCCGCGGTATTTT
TRBV7-9,TRBJ1-1,NA,NA,CASSQQQGYTEAFF,TGTGCCAGCAGCCAACAACAGGGCTACACTGAAGCTTTCTTT
TRBV29-1,TRBJ2-3,TRBD2,NA,CSVAGAGGTRLDTQYF,TGCAGCGTTGCGGGAGCGGGGGGGACTCGGTTGGATACGCAGTATTTT
TRBV19,TRBJ1-5,TRBD1,NA,CASTSGDRGLYQPQHF,TGTGCCTCAACATCGGGGGACAGGGGACTTTATCAGCCCCAGCATTTT
TRBV11-2,TRBJ1-2,NA,NA,CASSLEAVYGYTF,TGTGCCAGCAGCTTAGAGGCAGTTTATGGCTACACCTTC
TRBV6-1,TRBJ2-3,NA,NA,CASSELRTDTQYF,TGTGCCAGCAGTGAACTGCGAACAGATACGCAGTATTTT
TRBV24-1,TRBJ1-1,TRBD1,NA,CATSGQGGTEAFF,TGTGCCACCAGCGGACAGGGAGGTACTGAAGCTTTCTTT
TRBV18,TRBJ1-4,TRBD1,few,CASSRDRAEKLFF,TGTGCCAGCTCCCGGGACAGGGCGGAAAAACTGTTTTTT
TRBV30,TRBJ2-7,TRBD2,NA,CAWAWEGEQYF,TGTGCCTGGGCGTGGGAGGGCGAGCAGTACTTC
TRBV5-1,TRBJ2-2,TRBD2,NA,CASSGGAGTGELFF,TGCGCCAGCTCGGGAGGGGCAGGCACCGGGGAGCTGTTTTTT
TRBV4-1,TRBJ2-2,NA,NA,CASSPQSSGADTGELFF,TGCGCCAGCAGCCCCCAGTCCAGCGGAGCGGACACCGGGGAGCTGTTTTTT
TRBV29-1,TRBJ1-5,NA,few,CSVRDGNQPQHF,TGCAGCGTCCGAGATGGCAATCAGCCCCAGCATTTT
TRBV5-1,TRBJ2-1,NA,once,CASSLTGQTEQFF,TGCGCCAGCAGCCTAACCGGACAGACTGAGCAGTTCTTC
TRBV27,TRBJ2-1,TRBD2,NA,CASSQREGSNEQFF,TGTGCCAGCAGTCAGCGGGAGGGCAGCAATGAGCAGTTCTTC
TRBV19,TRBJ2-1,TRBD2,NA,CASTPARIAGGGDEQFF,TGTGCCAGTACCCCTGCACGGATAGCGGGAGGTGGAGATGAGCAGTTCTTC
TRBV7-8,TRBJ1-5,NA,NA,CASSFLMGAGGPQHF,TGTGCCAGCAGCTTCCTAATGGGGGCTGGAGGGCCCCAGCATTTT
TRBV19,TRBJ1-2,NA,once,CASSITGKANYGYTF,TGTGCCAGTAGTATAACAGGGAAAGCTAACTATGGCTACACCTTC
TRBV7-3,TRBJ1-1,TRBD1,NA,CASSMTGWDTEAFF,TGTGCCAGCAGCATGACAGGGTGGGACACTGAAGCTTTCTTT
TRBV28,TRBJ1-1,NA,NA,CASRVGRPRRAFF,TGTGCCAGCAGGGTGGGCAGGCCACGACGAGCTTTCTTT
TRBV30,TRBJ2-7,NA,NA,CAWSAPGHPYEQYF,TGTGCCTGGAGCGCCCCGGGACATCCATACGAGCAGTACTTC
TRBV6-6,TRBJ2-5,NA,once,CASSPNPGGKTQYF,TGTGCCAGCAGCCCCAACCCAGGCGGGAAGACCCAGTACTTC
TRBV10-1,TRBJ2-3,TRBD1,NA,CASSTGGGTDTQYF,TGCGCCAGCAGTACAGGGGGCGGCACAGATACGCAGTATTTT
TRBV5-1,TRBJ2-2,TRBD2,NA,CASSSSGRDTGELFF,TGCGCCAGCAGCTCTAGCGGGAGGGACACCGGGGAGCTGTTTTTT
TRBV19,TRBJ1-5,NA,NA,CASSSDSYSNQPQHF,TGTGCCAGTAGTAGTGACAGTTATAGCAATCAGCCCCAGCATTTT